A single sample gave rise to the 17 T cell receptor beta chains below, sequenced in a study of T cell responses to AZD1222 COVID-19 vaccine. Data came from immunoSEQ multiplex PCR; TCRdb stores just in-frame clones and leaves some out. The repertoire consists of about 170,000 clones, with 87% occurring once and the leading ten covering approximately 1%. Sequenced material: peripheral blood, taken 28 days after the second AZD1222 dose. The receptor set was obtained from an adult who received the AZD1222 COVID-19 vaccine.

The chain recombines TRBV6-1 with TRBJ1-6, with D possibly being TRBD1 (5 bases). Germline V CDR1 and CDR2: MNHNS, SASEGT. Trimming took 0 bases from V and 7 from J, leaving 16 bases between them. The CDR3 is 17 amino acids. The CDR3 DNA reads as TGTGCCAGCAGTGAAGCCCGGGGCGGGGTGGGGAATTCACCCCTCCACTTT. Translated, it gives CASSEARGGVGNSPLHF.

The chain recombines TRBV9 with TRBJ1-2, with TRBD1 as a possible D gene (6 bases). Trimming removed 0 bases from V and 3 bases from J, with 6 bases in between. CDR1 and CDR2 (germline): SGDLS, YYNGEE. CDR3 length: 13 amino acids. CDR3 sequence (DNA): TGTGCCAGCAGCGTAGACAGGGACTATGGCTACACCTTC. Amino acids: CASSVDRDYGYTF.

CDR3 nucleotide sequence: TGTGCCAGCTCACCACGGCAAATTAGCAATCAGCCCCAGCATTTT. This codes for CASSPRQISNQPQHF. The V gene is TRBV18, the J gene TRBJ1-5, with D uncertain. The germline CDR1 and CDR2 sequences are KGHSH and LQKENI. This CDR3 comprises 15 residues. With 1 base removed from V and 0 bases from J, the gap between germline ends came to 7 bases.

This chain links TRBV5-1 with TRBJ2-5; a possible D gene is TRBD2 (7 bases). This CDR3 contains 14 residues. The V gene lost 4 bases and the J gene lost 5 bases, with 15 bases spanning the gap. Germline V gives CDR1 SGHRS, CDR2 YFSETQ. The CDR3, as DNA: TGCGCCAGCAGCGTGGAGGGGGGAGGGGAGACCCAGTACTTC. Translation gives CASSVEGGGETQYF. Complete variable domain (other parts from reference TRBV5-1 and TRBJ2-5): KAGVTQTPRYLIKTRGQQVTLSCSPISGHRSVSWYQQTPGQGLQFLFEYFSETQRNKGNFPGRFSGRQFSNSRSEMNVSTLELGDSALYLCASSVEGGGETQYFGPGTRLLVL.

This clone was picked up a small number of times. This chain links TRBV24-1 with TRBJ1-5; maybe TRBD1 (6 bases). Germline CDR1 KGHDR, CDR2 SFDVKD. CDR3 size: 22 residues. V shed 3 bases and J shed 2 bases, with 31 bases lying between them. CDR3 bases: TGTGCCACCAGTGATGGGGACCCGGGGGCTAGAGAGGTTGAGGGTGGCAATCAGCCCCAGCATTTT. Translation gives CATSDGDPGAREVEGGNQPQHF.

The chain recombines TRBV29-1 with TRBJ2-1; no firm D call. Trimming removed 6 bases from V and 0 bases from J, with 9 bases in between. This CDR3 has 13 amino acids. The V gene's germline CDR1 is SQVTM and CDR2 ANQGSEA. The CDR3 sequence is CSVVQSSYNEQFF. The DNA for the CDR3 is TGCAGCGTAGTGCAGTCCTCCTACAATGAGCAGTTCTTC.

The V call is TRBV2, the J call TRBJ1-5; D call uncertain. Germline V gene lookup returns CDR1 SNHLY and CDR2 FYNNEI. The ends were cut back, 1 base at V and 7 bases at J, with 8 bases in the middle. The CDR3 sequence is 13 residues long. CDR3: CASSEEGFQPQHF. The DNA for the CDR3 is TGTGCCAGCAGTGAAGAAGGATTCCAGCCCCAGCATTTT.

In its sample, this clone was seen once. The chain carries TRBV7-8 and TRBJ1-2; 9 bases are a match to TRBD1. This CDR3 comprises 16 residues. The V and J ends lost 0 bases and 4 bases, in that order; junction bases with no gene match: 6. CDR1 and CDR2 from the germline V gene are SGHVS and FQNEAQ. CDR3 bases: TGTGCCAGCAGCTTAGCAGGAACAGGGGGCATCTATGGCTACACCTTC. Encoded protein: CASSLAGTGGIYGYTF. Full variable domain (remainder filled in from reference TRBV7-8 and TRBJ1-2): GAGVSQSPRYKVAKRGQDVALRCDPISGHVSLFWYQQALGQGPEFLTYFQNEAQLDKSGLPSDRFFAERPEGSVSTLKIQRTQQEDSAVYLCASSLAGTGGIYGYTFGSGTRLTVV.

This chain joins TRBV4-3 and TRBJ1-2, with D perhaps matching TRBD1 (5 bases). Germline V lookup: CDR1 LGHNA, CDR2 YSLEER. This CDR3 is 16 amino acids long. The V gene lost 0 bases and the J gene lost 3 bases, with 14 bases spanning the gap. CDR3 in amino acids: CASSQDSTPRDYGYTF. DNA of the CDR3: TGCGCCAGCAGCCAAGATTCAACTCCCAGGGACTATGGCTACACCTTC.

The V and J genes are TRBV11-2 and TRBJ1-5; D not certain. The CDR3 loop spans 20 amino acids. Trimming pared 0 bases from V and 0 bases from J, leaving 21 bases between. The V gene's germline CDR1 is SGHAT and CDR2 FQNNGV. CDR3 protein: CASSLEFSRQRHDSNQPQHF. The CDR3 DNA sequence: TGTGCCAGCAGCTTAGAGTTTTCCCGGCAACGACACGATAGCAATCAGCCCCAGCATTTT.

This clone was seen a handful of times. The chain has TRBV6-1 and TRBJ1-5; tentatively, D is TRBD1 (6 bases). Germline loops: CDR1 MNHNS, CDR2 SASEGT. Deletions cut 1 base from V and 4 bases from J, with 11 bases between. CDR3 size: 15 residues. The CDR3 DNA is TGTGCCAGCAGTGAAGGGGTAGGGGGGAATCAGCCCCAGCATTTT. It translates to CASSEGVGGNQPQHF.

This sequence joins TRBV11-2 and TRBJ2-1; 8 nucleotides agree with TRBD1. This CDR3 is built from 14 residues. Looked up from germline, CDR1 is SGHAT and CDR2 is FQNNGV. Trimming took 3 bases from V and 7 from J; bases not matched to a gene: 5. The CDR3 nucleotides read TGTGCCAGCAGCTTCCTGGACAGGGAAAATGAGCAGTTCTTC. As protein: CASSFLDRENEQFF.

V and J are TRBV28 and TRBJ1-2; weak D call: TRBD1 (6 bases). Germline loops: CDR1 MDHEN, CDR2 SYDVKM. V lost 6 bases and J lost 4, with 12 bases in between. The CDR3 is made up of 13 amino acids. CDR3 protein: CASRPGQLYGYTF. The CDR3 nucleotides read TGTGCCAGCAGACCCGGACAGCTCTATGGCTACACCTTC.

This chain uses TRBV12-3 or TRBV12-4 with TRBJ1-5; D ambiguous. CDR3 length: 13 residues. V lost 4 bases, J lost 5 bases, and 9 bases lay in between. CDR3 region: CASSWGIDQPQHF. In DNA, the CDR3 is TGTGCCAGCAGTTGGGGTATCGATCAGCCCCAGCATTTT.

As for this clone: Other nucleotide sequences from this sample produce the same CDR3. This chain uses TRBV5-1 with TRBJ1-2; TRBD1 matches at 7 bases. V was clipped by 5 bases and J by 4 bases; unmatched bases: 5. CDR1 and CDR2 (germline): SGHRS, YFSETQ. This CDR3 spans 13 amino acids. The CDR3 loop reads CASSPRDSYGYTF. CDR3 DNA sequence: TGCGCCAGCAGTCCGCGGGACAGCTATGGCTACACCTTC.

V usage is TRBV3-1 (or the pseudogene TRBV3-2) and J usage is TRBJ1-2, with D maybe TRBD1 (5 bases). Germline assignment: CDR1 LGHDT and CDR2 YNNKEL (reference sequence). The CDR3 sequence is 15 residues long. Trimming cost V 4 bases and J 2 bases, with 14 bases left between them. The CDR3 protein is CASSLDRGRNYGYTF. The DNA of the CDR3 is TGTGCCAGCAGCCTGGATAGGGGCAGAAACTATGGCTACACCTTC.

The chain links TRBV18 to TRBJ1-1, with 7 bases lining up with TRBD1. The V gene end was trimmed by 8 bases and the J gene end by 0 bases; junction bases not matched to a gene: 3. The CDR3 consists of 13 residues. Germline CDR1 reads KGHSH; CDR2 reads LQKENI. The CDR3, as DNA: TGTGCCAGCGCGGGACAGATGAACACTGAAGCTTTCTTT. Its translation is CASAGQMNTEAFF.